The rows below give T cell receptor beta chains drawn from one sample of a study of CD8+ T cells in alopecia areata. Measured with immunoSEQ multiplex PCR; TCRdb has only the in-frame clones, and not every one. Of fewer than 150,000 clones in the sample, 58% were seen once. The sample in question was CD4+ T cells sorted from blood, obtained at week 0. These receptor sequences come from a human donor with alopecia areata. Both conserved end residues are part of each CDR3. Fields, in order: clone size, J gene, V gene, D gene, CDR3 protein, CDR3 DNA. The D gene is left open where the match is weak. A clone size is listed for some rows: how often the clone was seen (once, few, many), or a class if it is expanded.

NA	TRBJ2-4	TRBV5-4	NA	CASSAGRHIQYF	TGTGCCAGCAGCGCAGGGAGGCACATTCAGTACTTC
NA	TRBJ2-4	TRBV29-1	NA	CSGVFQNIQYF	TGCAGCGGGGTCTTCCAGAACATTCAGTACTTC
NA	TRBJ2-7	TRBV18	NA	CASSTTGISYEQYF	TGTGCCAGCTCAACAACCGGGATCTCCTACGAGCAGTACTTC
few	TRBJ2-5	TRBV19	NA	CASSVNLRASGSKTQYF	TGTGCCAGTAGTGTCAACCTGAGGGCCTCGGGGAGTAAGACCCAGTACTTC
NA	TRBJ2-3	TRBV10-3	NA	CAISFLSDTDTQYF	TGTGCCATTTCGTTTCTTAGCGACACAGATACGCAGTATTTT
few	TRBJ2-5	TRBV5-1	TRBD1	CASKDRGGSQETQYF	TGCGCCAGCAAGGACAGGGGGGGTTCACAAGAGACCCAGTACTTC
NA	TRBJ2-7	TRBV28	TRBD2	CASSPQGGPYEQYF	TGTGCCAGCAGTCCTCAGGGAGGGCCCTACGAGCAGTACTTC
NA	TRBJ1-1	TRBV10-3	NA	CATEDRRNTEAFF	TGTGCCACCGAGGACAGACGAAACACTGAAGCTTTCTTT
few	TRBJ2-3	TRBV30	TRBD2	CAWSPGLADTQYF	TGTGCCTGGAGTCCCGGACTAGCGGATACGCAGTATTTT
NA	TRBJ2-1	TRBV7-9	TRBD2	CASSLRGGTLDEQFF	TGTGCCAGCAGCTTACGGGGGGGCACTTTGGATGAGCAGTTCTTC
NA	TRBJ1-1	TRBV11-2	NA	CASSLVFRSSTNTEAFF	TGTGCCAGCAGCTTAGTATTCCGATCTTCCACGAACACTGAAGCTTTCTTT
NA	TRBJ2-3	TRBV5-1	NA	CASSIDGVADTQYF	TGCGCCAGCAGCATAGACGGGGTTGCAGATACGCAGTATTTT
few	TRBJ2-3	TRBV5-1	NA	CASSLGLLTSTDTQYF	TGCGCCAGCAGCTTGGGACTACTCACTAGCACAGATACGCAGTATTTT
few	TRBJ2-7	TRBV7-2	TRBD1	CASSLQGADEQYF	TGTGCCAGCAGCTTACAGGGGGCAGATGAGCAGTACTTC
NA	TRBJ2-1	TRBV18	NA	CASSPVAESAKDEQFF	TGTGCCAGCTCACCAGTCGCTGAGAGCGCTAAGGATGAGCAGTTCTTC
once	TRBJ2-1	TRBV7-2	NA	CASSLADKHEQFF	TGTGCCAGCAGCTTAGCGGATAAACATGAGCAGTTCTTC
NA	TRBJ2-1	TRBV12-5	NA	CASGLDTRHEQFF	TGTGCTAGTGGTTTGGATACACGTCATGAGCAGTTCTTC
NA	TRBJ2-7	TRBV7-2	NA	CASSKRVGQAHEQYF	TGTGCCAGCAGCAAGCGGGTAGGGCAGGCCCACGAGCAGTACTTC
once	TRBJ2-3	TRBV5-6	NA	CASSLLSGAPITDTQYF	TGTGCCAGCAGCTTACTATCAGGGGCACCAATCACAGATACGCAGTATTTT
NA	TRBJ1-6	TRBV9	NA	CASSPPGRGSPLHF	TGTGCCAGCAGCCCTCCGGGGAGGGGTTCACCCCTCCACTTT
NA	TRBJ2-7	TRBV27	NA	CASRRQGLYEQYF	TGTGCCAGCAGGAGACAGGGACTGTACGAGCAGTACTTC
NA	TRBJ2-2	TRBV2	NA	CASSLDPSYTGELFF	TGTGCCAGCAGTCTGGACCCCTCTTATACCGGGGAGCTGTTTTTT
NA	TRBJ2-6	TRBV5-1	NA	CASSSDSLSGANVLTF	TGCGCCAGCAGCTCCGACAGCCTCTCTGGGGCCAACGTCCTGACTTTC